These 5 T cell receptor beta chains share one sample of origin, sequenced in a study of human T cells and chemical hapten exposure. Each CDR3 protein is one row after TCRdb ran MiXCR on the RACE reads. Of 82,000 or so distinct CDR3 sequences in the sample, over 10% were seen once. The time point is: patch test 3, about 24 weeks after DPC sensitization. Treatment of the sample: therapeutic diphenylcyclopropenone sensitization with weekly scalp DPC. Here the sequenced sample was whole blood, taken in connection with sensitization to the hapten diphenylcyclopropenone (DPC). The receptors were sampled from a woman aged 50 to 65 with alopecia areata. Some clones in this sample may be carry-over from other donors' samples.

This clonotype was observed a few times. This chain uses TRBV7-9 with TRBJ1-2; D remains ambiguous. This CDR3 comprises 15 residues. Between the trimmed V and J ends, which lost 1 base and 8 bases, there was a span of 17 bases. CDR1 and CDR2 from the germline V gene are SEHNR and FQNEAQ (reference sequence). This chain's CDR3 is CASSLEAGLSEGYTF. The CDR3 DNA reads as TGTGCCAGCAGCTTAGAAGCAGGTCTATCGGAAGGCTACACCTTC.

This clonotype was observed at least ten times. This chain joins TRBV7-9 and TRBJ2-4; D not certain. The CDR3 runs 16 residues. Trimming took 4 bases from V and 6 from J, leaving 19 bases between them. Germline lookup yields CDR1 SEHNR and CDR2 FQNEAQ (reference sequence). The CDR3 here is CASSSDLGRHRNIQYF. CDR3 sequence (DNA): TGTGCCAGCAGCTCTGACCTAGGCCGACACAGAAACATTCAGTACTTC.

This clonotype was picked up a small number of times. The rearrangement links TRBV29-1 to TRBJ2-7; 7 nucleotides align to TRBD1. Germline V gene lookup returns CDR1 SQVTM and CDR2 ANQGSEA. V trimming: 6 bases; J trimming: 5 bases; junction bases outside the gene matches: 7. The CDR3 has 12 amino acids. The CDR3 DNA follows: TGCAGCGTGGGGTACGACAGGGACGAGCAGTACTTC. This encodes CSVGYDRDEQYF.

The sample holds a few counts of this clonotype. The J gene is TRBJ2-3, the V gene TRBV10-3; D gene ambiguous. V gave up 10 bases and J gave up 6 bases, with 8 bases separating them. The length of the CDR3 is 10 residues. CDR1 is ENHRY and CDR2 is SYGVKD in the germline V gene. The CDR3 nucleotides read TGTGCCACCAAGGAGGATACGCAGTATTTT. Protein sequence: CATKEDTQYF.

This clonotype was counted between two and nine times. This rearrangement joins TRBV2 to TRBJ1-1, with TRBD1 as a possible D gene (6 bases). Germline lookup yields CDR1 SNHLY and CDR2 FYNNEI. Trimming took 7 bases from V and 4 from J, leaving 13 bases between them. The CDR3 totals 13 residues. CDR3 nucleotides: TGTGCCAGCACTGGACAGTTCAGCACTGAAGCTTTCTTT. It encodes CASTGQFSTEAFF.